The TCR beta chain described here comes from a study of T cells in Graves' hyperthyroidism and ophthalmopathy. Study results and caveats: Prediction of ophthalmopathy progression came a median roughly 6.7 months pre-onset.

CDR1 and CDR2 from the germline V gene are MNHEY and SVGEGT. V lost 0 bases to trimming and J lost 0 bases, with 10 bases between them. The CDR3 length is 16 residues. Amplified regions were TCR beta CDR3 sequences from RNA transcripts. The primer set for the first-round RT-PCR of the TCR CDR3 was HTBI. MiXCR, run by TCRdb on the multiplex PCR reads, gives a single entry per CDR3 protein. Of over 500,000 distinct CDR3 sequences listed, roughly 16% were seen once; the top ten hold approximately 30%. Duration under 3 months, a NOSPECS grade of at least 4, and a Clinical Activity Score of at least 3 characterized the ophthalmopathy patients. Patients were excluded because of uncontrolled infection, other autoimmune disease, pregnancy or lactation. Used for diagnoses were clinical symptoms, serum thyroxine and TRAb, thyroid ultrasound and orbital computed tomography. Comment on this clonotype: The antigen is unknown.

The sequencing input was blood. The chain combines TRBV6-2 or TRBV6-3 with TRBJ2-3; D is ambiguous. This sequence originates from a woman aged 25 to 39 with Graves' ophthalmopathy. CDR3 in amino acids: CASSYSTSFSTDTQYF. In DNA, the CDR3 is TGTGCCAGCAGTTACTCGACTTCTTTTAGCACAGATACGCAGTATTTT.